These T cell receptor beta chains were read from a single sample in a study of blood T cell repertoires in COVID-19. Generated by immunoSEQ multiplex PCR, the TCRdb table keeps only in-frame clones and is missing some. The sample lists fewer than 250,000 clones; 85% to 90% were seen once. The material sequenced was PBMCs or T cells enriched from blood (not recorded which). The receptors derive from a man over 45 who had been exposed to COVID-19. Each CDR3 is given with its conserved first and last residue. Each record gives: J gene, V gene, clone size, D gene, CDR3 protein, CDR3 DNA. D genes are given only for firm matches. Expanded clones get a size class; other rows say once, few or many, or leave the size out.

j_gene: TRBJ2-1
v_gene: TRBV29-1
abundance: NA
d_gene: NA
CDR3aa: CSVGFPLARYNEQFF
CDR3nt: TGCAGCGTTGGTTTCCCCTTAGCACGCTACAATGAGCAGTTCTTC

j_gene: TRBJ1-2
v_gene: TRBV18
abundance: NA
d_gene: NA
CDR3aa: CASSPPSTGNYGYTF
CDR3nt: TGTGCCAGCTCACCACCATCTACAGGAAACTATGGCTACACCTTC

j_gene: TRBJ2-1
v_gene: TRBV27
abundance: NA
d_gene: TRBD2
CDR3aa: CASTWGTSNNEQFF
CDR3nt: TGTGCCAGCACCTGGGGGACTAGCAACAATGAGCAGTTCTTC

j_gene: TRBJ1-4
v_gene: TRBV6-5
abundance: NA
d_gene: NA
CDR3aa: CASSYDRRTTNEKLFF
CDR3nt: TGTGCCAGCAGTTACGACAGGCGAACAACTAATGAAAAACTGTTTTTT

j_gene: TRBJ1-1
v_gene: TRBV7-2
abundance: NA
d_gene: NA
CDR3aa: CASSLARSNTEAFF
CDR3nt: TGTGCCAGCAGCTTAGCGCGGTCGAACACTGAAGCTTTCTTT

j_gene: TRBJ1-3
v_gene: TRBV28
abundance: NA
d_gene: TRBD1
CDR3aa: CASRPRTGHSGNTIYF
CDR3nt: TGTGCCAGCCGACCTAGGACAGGCCACTCTGGAAACACCATATATTTT

j_gene: TRBJ1-5
v_gene: TRBV25-1
abundance: NA
d_gene: TRBD1
CDR3aa: CASSGTGDSNQPQHF
CDR3nt: TGTGCCAGCAGTGGGACAGGCGATAGCAATCAGCCCCAGCATTTT

j_gene: TRBJ1-4
v_gene: TRBV2
abundance: NA
d_gene: TRBD1
CDR3aa: CASRDRPGSEKLFF
CDR3nt: TGTGCCAGCAGGGACAGGCCGGGGTCTGAAAAACTGTTTTTT

j_gene: TRBJ2-7
v_gene: TRBV7-9
abundance: NA
d_gene: NA
CDR3aa: CASSGPGLPYEQYF
CDR3nt: TGTGCCAGCAGCGGGCCGGGATTACCCTACGAGCAGTACTTC

j_gene: TRBJ1-4
v_gene: TRBV27
abundance: NA
d_gene: TRBD1
CDR3aa: CASSSLQQGANEKLFF
CDR3nt: TGTGCCAGCAGTTCGCTCCAACAGGGGGCAAATGAAAAACTGTTTTTT

j_gene: TRBJ2-5
v_gene: TRBV5-5
abundance: NA
d_gene: TRBD1
CDR3aa: CASSLETGMGTQYF
CDR3nt: TGTGCCAGCAGCTTGGAGACAGGGATGGGGACCCAGTACTTC

j_gene: TRBJ2-2
v_gene: TRBV7-3
abundance: NA
d_gene: TRBD1
CDR3aa: CASSTGTGDTGELFF
CDR3nt: TGTGCCAGCAGCACCGGGACAGGGGACACCGGGGAGCTGTTTTTT

j_gene: TRBJ1-3
v_gene: TRBV19
abundance: NA
d_gene: NA
CDR3aa: CASRTPSGNTIYF
CDR3nt: TGTGCCAGCAGGACACCCTCTGGAAACACCATATATTTT

j_gene: TRBJ1-2
v_gene: TRBV28
abundance: NA
d_gene: NA
CDR3aa: CASNRDIGNYGYTF
CDR3nt: TGTGCCAGCAACCGGGACATAGGAAACTATGGCTACACCTTC

j_gene: TRBJ1-2
v_gene: TRBV5-4
abundance: NA
d_gene: TRBD1
CDR3aa: CASSPGQGTPPWGYGYTF
CDR3nt: TGTGCCAGCAGCCCTGGACAGGGGACCCCTCCGTGGGGGTATGGCTACACCTTC

j_gene: TRBJ2-7
v_gene: TRBV19
abundance: NA
d_gene: NA
CDR3aa: CASSITTEYYEQYF
CDR3nt: TGTGCCAGTAGTATTACGACAGAGTACTACGAGCAGTACTTC

j_gene: TRBJ2-1
v_gene: TRBV10-3
abundance: NA
d_gene: NA
CDR3aa: CAINVPGGSYNEQFF
CDR3nt: TGTGCCATCAACGTCCCCGGGGGCTCCTACAATGAGCAGTTCTTC

j_gene: TRBJ1-1
v_gene: TRBV19
abundance: NA
d_gene: TRBD1
CDR3aa: CASSTPGQSNTEAFF
CDR3nt: TGTGCCAGTAGCACGCCGGGACAGAGTAACACTGAAGCTTTCTTT

j_gene: TRBJ1-6
v_gene: TRBV19
abundance: once
d_gene: TRBD1
CDR3aa: CASSLTGWSYNSPLHF
CDR3nt: TGTGCCAGTAGTCTGACAGGGTGGTCCTATAATTCACCCCTCCACTTT

j_gene: TRBJ1-4
v_gene: TRBV4-2
abundance: NA
d_gene: NA
CDR3aa: CASSQDGGYEKLFF
CDR3nt: TGTGCCAGCAGCCAAGACGGCGGGTATGAAAAACTGTTTTTT

j_gene: TRBJ1-3
v_gene: TRBV9
abundance: NA
d_gene: NA
CDR3aa: CASSGLDRYSGNTIYF
CDR3nt: TGTGCCAGCAGCGGCCTCGACAGATACTCTGGAAACACCATATATTTT

j_gene: TRBJ1-5
v_gene: TRBV7-3
abundance: NA
d_gene: NA
CDR3aa: CASSLHQDQPQHF
CDR3nt: TGTGCCAGCAGCTTACACCAGGATCAGCCCCAGCATTTT

j_gene: TRBJ2-1
v_gene: TRBV6-1
abundance: NA
d_gene: NA
CDR3aa: CASSDYGGYNEQFF
CDR3nt: TGTGCCAGCAGTGATTACGGGGGCTACAATGAGCAGTTCTTC

j_gene: TRBJ1-2
v_gene: TRBV20-1
abundance: NA
d_gene: NA
CDR3aa: CSASKPAVVGYTF
CDR3nt: TGCAGTGCTAGTAAACCTGCGGTAGTTGGCTACACCTTC

j_gene: TRBJ2-7
v_gene: TRBV5-1
abundance: NA
d_gene: TRBD1
CDR3aa: CASSYGQGYEQYF
CDR3nt: TGCGCCAGCAGCTATGGACAGGGCTACGAGCAGTACTTC

j_gene: TRBJ1-2
v_gene: TRBV10-1
abundance: once
d_gene: TRBD1
CDR3aa: CASGNSVGQGGNYGYTF
CDR3nt: TGCGCCAGCGGGAACAGCGTGGGACAGGGGGGAAACTATGGCTACACCTTC

j_gene: TRBJ1-2
v_gene: TRBV18
abundance: once
d_gene: NA
CDR3aa: CASSPLGTLGSDGYTF
CDR3nt: TGTGCCAGCTCACCACTCGGGACATTGGGTAGCGATGGCTACACCTTC

j_gene: TRBJ2-2
v_gene: TRBV11-3
abundance: NA
d_gene: TRBD2
CDR3aa: CASSQGLAGAGELFF
CDR3nt: TGTGCCAGCAGCCAGGGACTAGCTGGGGCCGGGGAGCTGTTTTTT

j_gene: TRBJ2-7
v_gene: TRBV28
abundance: NA
d_gene: NA
CDR3aa: CASSLSGHSYEQYF
CDR3nt: TGTGCCAGCAGTTTATCGGGACACTCCTACGAGCAGTACTTC

j_gene: TRBJ2-5
v_gene: TRBV10-3
abundance: NA
d_gene: NA
CDR3aa: CAISESGQPIGGTQYF
CDR3nt: TGTGCCATCAGTGAGTCGGGACAGCCCATCGGGGGGACCCAGTACTTC

j_gene: TRBJ2-1
v_gene: TRBV13
abundance: NA
d_gene: NA
CDR3aa: CASSKGAYNEQFF
CDR3nt: TGTGCCAGCAGCAAGGGAGCTTACAATGAGCAGTTCTTC

j_gene: TRBJ2-2
v_gene: TRBV28
abundance: NA
d_gene: NA
CDR3aa: CASTKDNTHTGELFF
CDR3nt: TGTGCCAGCACCAAAGACAATACACACACCGGGGAGCTGTTTTTT

j_gene: TRBJ1-5
v_gene: TRBV20-1
abundance: NA
d_gene: NA
CDR3aa: CSASQGAGGYSNQPQHF
CDR3nt: TGCAGTGCTAGTCAAGGGGCGGGGGGCTATAGCAATCAGCCCCAGCATTTT

j_gene: TRBJ1-2
v_gene: TRBV27
abundance: NA
d_gene: NA
CDR3aa: CASSFRPEGVSYGYTF
CDR3nt: TGTGCCAGCAGTTTTAGGCCTGAGGGGGTTAGCTATGGCTACACCTTC

j_gene: TRBJ1-2
v_gene: TRBV2
abundance: NA
d_gene: NA
CDR3aa: CASSPGTGRGGYTF
CDR3nt: TGTGCCAGCAGTCCCGGGACCGGGAGAGGTGGCTACACCTTC

j_gene: TRBJ1-1
v_gene: TRBV2
abundance: NA
d_gene: NA
CDR3aa: CASRWGSEAFF
CDR3nt: TGTGCCAGCAGATGGGGCTCCGAAGCTTTCTTT

j_gene: TRBJ1-1
v_gene: TRBV5-4
abundance: NA
d_gene: NA
CDR3aa: CASSPSDTGSKAFF
CDR3nt: TGTGCCAGCAGCCCGTCAGATACAGGGTCTAAGGCTTTCTTT

j_gene: TRBJ1-5
v_gene: TRBV28
abundance: NA
d_gene: NA
CDR3aa: CASSLKRGSSNQPQHF
CDR3nt: TGTGCCAGCAGTTTAAAAAGGGGCTCTAGCAATCAGCCCCAGCATTTT

j_gene: TRBJ1-4
v_gene: TRBV5-8
abundance: NA
d_gene: TRBD1
CDR3aa: CASSRPGQGGEKLFF
CDR3nt: TGTGCCAGCAGTCGTCCGGGACAGGGGGGTGAAAAACTGTTTTTT

j_gene: TRBJ1-5
v_gene: TRBV7-8
abundance: few
d_gene: NA
CDR3aa: CASSLGTAGQGPQHF
CDR3nt: TGTGCCAGCAGCCTAGGGACCGCCGGTCAGGGGCCCCAGCATTTT

j_gene: TRBJ1-5
v_gene: TRBV24-1
abundance: NA
d_gene: NA
CDR3aa: CATMGAGQPQHF
CDR3nt: TGTGCCACGATGGGGGCCGGGCAGCCCCAGCATTTT